The rows below give T cell receptor beta chains drawn from one sample of a study of cytomegalovirus exposure and HLA in healthy donors. Some clones are missing from TCRdb's copy, which holds only in-frame ones; the method was immunoSEQ multiplex PCR. Here the sample spans about 250,000 clones, about 90% being singletons. The material sequenced was PBMCs. These receptor sequences come from a man aged 18 to 30 in good health and CMV-seropositive. CDR3s include the opening cysteine and the closing phenylalanine or tryptophan. The D gene is left open where the match is weak. Rows may omit the clone size; those that give it use once, few, many or a size class.

v_gene	abundance	j_gene	d_gene	CDR3nt	CDR3aa
TRBV6-5	NA	TRBJ1-2	NA	TGTGCCAGCAGCCCGGGCCTTAACTATGGCTACACCTTC	CASSPGLNYGYTF
TRBV29-1	NA	TRBJ2-1	TRBD2	TGCAGCGTTGAAGGGACTAGCGGGAGCTCCTACAATGAGCAGTTCTTC	CSVEGTSGSSYNEQFF
TRBV28	NA	TRBJ1-1	NA	TGTGCCAGCAGTTCCGGACAGATGAACACTGAAGCTTTCTTT	CASSSGQMNTEAFF
TRBV9	once	TRBJ2-5	TRBD1	TGTGCCAGCAGCGCAGACAGGGTCGAGACCCAGTACTTC	CASSADRVETQYF
TRBV2	NA	TRBJ2-2	NA	TGTGCCAGCAGCGCATATATACCGGGACCCAGCACCGGGGAGCTGTTTTTT	CASSAYIPGPSTGELFF
TRBV2	NA	TRBJ2-7	NA	TGTGCCAGCAAATCCTACGAGCAGTACTTC	CASKSYEQYF
TRBV5-1	NA	TRBJ1-1	TRBD1	TGCGCCAGCAACCCGGGACAGGGAATAGGGGCTTTCTTT	CASNPGQGIGAFF
TRBV5-4	NA	TRBJ2-7	NA	TGTGCCAGCAGTACAGTGGGGGGGCGACGTCACGAGCAGTACTTC	CASSTVGGRRHEQYF
TRBV2	NA	TRBJ2-2	NA	TGTGCCAGCAGTGGGGCGGGGATGACCGGGGAGCTGTTTTTT	CASSGAGMTGELFF
TRBV19	few	TRBJ2-1	NA	TGTGCCAGTAGTCCGAACAGGGACCCCGAGTTCTTC	CASSPNRDPEFF
TRBV4-1	NA	TRBJ1-1	NA	TGCGCCAGCAGCCAAGACGGGGTCTGGACTGAAGCTTTCTTT	CASSQDGVWTEAFF
TRBV27	NA	TRBJ2-7	NA	TGTGCCAGCAGTTTATCCGGGAACGTCCTCTACGAGCAGTACTTC	CASSLSGNVLYEQYF
TRBV20-1	NA	TRBJ1-2	NA	TGCAGTGCTAGCGCTACCTATGGCTACACCTTC	CSASATYGYTF
TRBV9	NA	TRBJ2-1	TRBD1	TGTGCCAGCAGCGTCGGACAGGGAACCTACAATGAGCAGTTCTTC	CASSVGQGTYNEQFF
TRBV4-3	NA	TRBJ1-5	NA	TGCGCCAGCAGCCAAGATTACAACGAGGGGAATCAGCCCCAGCATTTT	CASSQDYNEGNQPQHF
TRBV25-1	NA	TRBJ2-3	NA	TGTGCCAGCAGCCTGAATTTGGGGGATACGCAGTATTTT	CASSLNLGDTQYF
TRBV19	NA	TRBJ1-2	NA	TGTGCCAGTAGTATAGTAGGGCGGATTACCTATGGCTACACCTTC	CASSIVGRITYGYTF
TRBV7-6	NA	TRBJ2-1	TRBD2	TGTGCCAGCAGCTTTTCTGCCGGGACTAGCGGGAGGGCCTACAATGAGCAGTTCTTC	CASSFSAGTSGRAYNEQFF
TRBV27	NA	TRBJ2-7	NA	TGTGCCAGCCGAAGGCTTTGGGACTACGAGCAGTACTTC	CASRRLWDYEQYF
TRBV6-1	once	TRBJ2-7	NA	TGTGCCAGCAGTGAATGGGACGAGCAGTACTTC	CASSEWDEQYF
TRBV7-2	NA	TRBJ2-7	NA	TGTGCCAGCAGTTCGCCCTACGGGGAGCAGTACTTC	CASSSPYGEQYF
TRBV18	NA	TRBJ2-7	TRBD2	TGTGCCAGCTCACCCGGGACTAGCGGGAGTAGTGAGCAGTACTTC	CASSPGTSGSSEQYF
TRBV29-1	NA	TRBJ1-3	NA	TGCAGCGTTGAAGATCTAGGCCGAACCATATATTTT	CSVEDLGRTIYF
TRBV2	NA	TRBJ2-1	NA	TGTGCCAGCAGTATGGACTCTTACAATGAGCAGTTCTTC	CASSMDSYNEQFF
TRBV7-9	NA	TRBJ2-6	NA	TGTGCCAGCAGCTTAGCGAGGGGCTCTGGGGCCAACGTCCTGACTTTC	CASSLARGSGANVLTF
TRBV7-9	few	TRBJ1-2	NA	TGTGCCAGCAGACTGATGGGGGGCAACTATGGCTACACCTTC	CASRLMGGNYGYTF
TRBV5-1	NA	TRBJ2-7	NA	TGCGCCAGCAGCTTGGACCCAATCTACGAGCAGTACTTC	CASSLDPIYEQYF
TRBV6-6	NA	TRBJ2-7	TRBD2	TGTGCCAGCAGCGGGACTAGCGGAATATACGAGCAGTACTTC	CASSGTSGIYEQYF
TRBV5-1	NA	TRBJ2-1	NA	TGCGCCAGCAGCTTGGGGGGGCCTAGCGAAGGGTATGAGCAGTTCTTC	CASSLGGPSEGYEQFF
TRBV27	NA	TRBJ2-2	TRBD2	TGTGCCAGCGGCTGGACTAGGAGGAACACCGGGGAGCTGTTTTTT	CASGWTRRNTGELFF
TRBV6-4	NA	TRBJ2-1	TRBD2	TGTGCCAGCAGTGAACTAGCGGGCTCCTACAATGAGCAGTTCTTC	CASSELAGSYNEQFF
TRBV4-2	NA	TRBJ2-3	NA	TGTGCCAGCAGCCAAGTTAGCAGCCGCACAGATACGCAGTATTTT	CASSQVSSRTDTQYF
TRBV27	NA	TRBJ2-4	NA	TGTGCCAGCAGTGAATCAGGGTCTGGTTATGACATTCAGTACTTC	CASSESGSGYDIQYF
TRBV7-9	once	TRBJ2-7	NA	TGTGCCAGCAGCTTGGGACCCTCCTACGAGCAGTACTTC	CASSLGPSYEQYF
TRBV5-1	NA	TRBJ1-1	NA	TGCGCCAGCAGCTTTGGAGGGAACACTGAAGCTTTCTTT	CASSFGGNTEAFF
TRBV27	NA	TRBJ2-6	TRBD1	TGTGCCAGCAGTCCACCCAGTCTTCGGGACAGGGCGGGTGGGGCCAACGTCCTGACTTTC	CASSPPSLRDRAGGANVLTF
TRBV5-1	NA	TRBJ1-1	NA	TGCGCCAGCAGCTTGAACGAGGGGATGAACACTGAAGCTTTCTTT	CASSLNEGMNTEAFF
TRBV20-1	NA	TRBJ2-7	NA	TGCAGTGCTAGAGGGATCTACGAGCAGTACTTC	CSARGIYEQYF
TRBV2	NA	TRBJ1-2	NA	TGTGCCAGCAGTGAAGAGACAGCTAACTATGGCTACACCTTC	CASSEETANYGYTF
TRBV13	NA	TRBJ2-7	NA	TGTGCCAGCAGCCCCACCGGGACAACCGACGAGCAGTACTTC	CASSPTGTTDEQYF
TRBV7-2	NA	TRBJ1-1	NA	TGTGCCAGCAGCTTAGAGGTACCGAACACTGAAGCTTTCTTT	CASSLEVPNTEAFF
TRBV5-1	once	TRBJ1-1	NA	TGCGCCAGCAGCTGGGGACCTTCGGGAACTGAAGCTTTCTTT	CASSWGPSGTEAFF
TRBV10-3	NA	TRBJ2-1	TRBD2	TGTGCCATCAGTGGACTAGCGGGAGGCGGGGGTGAGCAGTTCTTC	CAISGLAGGGGEQFF
TRBV4-2	NA	TRBJ2-1	TRBD2	TGTGCCAGCAGCCATGTCACTAGCGGACAATACAATGAGCAGTTCTTC	CASSHVTSGQYNEQFF
TRBV29-1	NA	TRBJ2-3	TRBD1	TGCAGCGCCCGCGGGACAGGGGGGAGTAGCGGGACTAGCACAGATACGCAGTATTTT	CSARGTGGSSGTSTDTQYF
TRBV15	NA	TRBJ1-2	NA	TGTGCCACCAGCAGAGATCGGGGCCAGAACTATGGCTACACCTTC	CATSRDRGQNYGYTF
TRBV29-1	NA	TRBJ1-4	TRBD1	TGCAGCGTTTATGACAGGGCCGATAATGAAAAACTGTTTTTT	CSVYDRADNEKLFF
TRBV9	NA	TRBJ2-5	TRBD1	TGTGCCAGCAGCGCAACGGACAGGGGGAATCAAGAGACCCAGTACTTC	CASSATDRGNQETQYF
TRBV27	NA	TRBJ2-5	TRBD1	TGTGCCAGCAGTCAACAGGGGGCAGGAGAGACCCAGTACTTC	CASSQQGAGETQYF
TRBV7-9	NA	TRBJ1-3	NA	TGTGCCAGCAGCCACCCCGACTCTGGAAACACCATATATTTT	CASSHPDSGNTIYF
TRBV27	NA	TRBJ2-7	NA	TGTGCCAGCAGACGTAATCTAGCGTCCCACTACTACGAGCAGTACTTC	CASRRNLASHYYEQYF
TRBV6-5	once	TRBJ2-1	TRBD2	TGTGCCAGCAGTTCCTTAGCGGGTTCCTCCTACAATGAGCAGTTCTTC	CASSSLAGSSYNEQFF
TRBV4-3	once	TRBJ2-7	TRBD1	TGCGCCAGCAGCCAAGCGGACAGGGGGTACGAGCAGTACTTC	CASSQADRGYEQYF
TRBV10-2	NA	TRBJ2-7	TRBD2	TGCGCCAGCAGTTTAGCGGGAGAGGCCTACGAGCAGTACTTC	CASSLAGEAYEQYF